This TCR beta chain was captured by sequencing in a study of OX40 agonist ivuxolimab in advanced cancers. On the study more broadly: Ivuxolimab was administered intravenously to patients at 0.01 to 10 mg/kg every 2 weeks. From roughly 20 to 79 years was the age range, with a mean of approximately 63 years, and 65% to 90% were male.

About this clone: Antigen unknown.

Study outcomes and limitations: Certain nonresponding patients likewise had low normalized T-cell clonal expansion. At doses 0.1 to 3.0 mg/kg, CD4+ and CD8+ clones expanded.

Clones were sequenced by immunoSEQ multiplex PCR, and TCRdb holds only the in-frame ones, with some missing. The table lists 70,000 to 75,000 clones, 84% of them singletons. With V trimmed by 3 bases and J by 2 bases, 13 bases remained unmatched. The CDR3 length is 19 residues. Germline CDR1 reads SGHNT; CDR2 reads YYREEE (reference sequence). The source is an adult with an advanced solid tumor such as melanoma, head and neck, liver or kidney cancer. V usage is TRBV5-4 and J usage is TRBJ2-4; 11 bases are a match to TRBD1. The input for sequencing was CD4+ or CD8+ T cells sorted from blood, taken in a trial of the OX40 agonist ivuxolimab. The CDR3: CASSWGGQGADFSKNIQYF. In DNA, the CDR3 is TGTGCCAGCAGCTGGGGAGGACAGGGGGCTGACTTTTCCAAAAACATTCAGTACTTC.